The present entry profiles one T cell receptor beta chain with its context. The antigen remains undetermined. This entry belongs to a study of T cell clones after liver transplantation. Study in general: Third-party-reactive TCRbeta sequences from pre-transplant mixed lymphocyte reactions served as antigen-independent comparators. Study results and limitations: Graft donor-reactive T cells may have migrated into the graft rather than being deleted.

TCRdb's table, derived via immunoSEQ multiplex PCR, lists solely in-frame clones and lacks some. The sample lists fewer than 20,000 clones; approximately 88% were seen once. Trimming took 7 bases from V and 5 from J, leaving 22 bases between them. The CDR3 covers 17 residues. The starting material was CD8+ T cells from blood, obtained before liver transplant. The chain links TRBV5-7 to TRBJ2-6, with D unclear. TRBV5-7 is designated an ORF whose function remains uncertain. The receptor was derived from a human donor who received a liver transplant. The CDR3 spells CASPGFCVQSRANVLTF. The CDR3 region has the DNA TGTGCCAGCCCTGGTTTTTGCGTACAAAGTCGGGCCAACGTCCTGACTTTC.